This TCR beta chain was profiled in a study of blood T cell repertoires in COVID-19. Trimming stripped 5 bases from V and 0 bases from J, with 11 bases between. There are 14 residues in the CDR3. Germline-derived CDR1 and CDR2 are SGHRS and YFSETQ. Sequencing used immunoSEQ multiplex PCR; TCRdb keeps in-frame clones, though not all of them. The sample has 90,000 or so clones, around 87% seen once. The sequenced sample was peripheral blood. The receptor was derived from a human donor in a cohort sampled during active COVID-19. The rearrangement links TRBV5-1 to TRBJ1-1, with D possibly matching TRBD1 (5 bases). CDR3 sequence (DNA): TGCGCCAGCAGGACGGACACCTTGAACACTGAAGCTTTCTTT. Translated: CASRTDTLNTEAFF. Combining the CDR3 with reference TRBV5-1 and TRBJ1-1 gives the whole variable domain KAGVTQTPRYLIKTRGQQVTLSCSPISGHRSVSWYQQTPGQGLQFLFEYFSETQRNKGNFPGRFSGRQFSNSRSEMNVSTLELGDSALYLCASRTDTLNTEAFFGQGTRLTVV.